The source of this T cell receptor (beta chain) is a study of human T cells and chemical hapten exposure. Per the germline V gene, CDR1 is MNHEY and CDR2 is SMNVEV (reference sequence). With 2 bases removed from V and 2 bases from J, the gap between germline ends came to 10 bases. The CDR3 is 14 amino acids. This clonotype was counted only a few times. One entry per CDR3 protein results from TCRdb running MiXCR on the RACE reads. Of under 200,000 distinct CDR3 sequences in the sample, roughly 26% were seen once. Time point reported: patch test 3, about 24 weeks after DPC sensitization. The treatment: therapeutic diphenylcyclopropenone sensitization with weekly scalp DPC. Total RNA extraction was carried out from unfractionated whole blood.

The receptor's source is a woman between 18 and 30 years old with alopecia areata. Some clones in this sample may be carry-over from other donors' samples. V and J are TRBV27 and TRBJ2-7; tentatively, D is TRBD2 (6 bases). The sequences come from whole blood, collected in connection with sensitization to the hapten diphenylcyclopropenone (DPC). The CDR3 loop is CASSLGGIAYEQYF. In DNA, the CDR3 is TGTGCCAGCAGTTTAGGCGGGATTGCCTACGAGCAGTACTTC.